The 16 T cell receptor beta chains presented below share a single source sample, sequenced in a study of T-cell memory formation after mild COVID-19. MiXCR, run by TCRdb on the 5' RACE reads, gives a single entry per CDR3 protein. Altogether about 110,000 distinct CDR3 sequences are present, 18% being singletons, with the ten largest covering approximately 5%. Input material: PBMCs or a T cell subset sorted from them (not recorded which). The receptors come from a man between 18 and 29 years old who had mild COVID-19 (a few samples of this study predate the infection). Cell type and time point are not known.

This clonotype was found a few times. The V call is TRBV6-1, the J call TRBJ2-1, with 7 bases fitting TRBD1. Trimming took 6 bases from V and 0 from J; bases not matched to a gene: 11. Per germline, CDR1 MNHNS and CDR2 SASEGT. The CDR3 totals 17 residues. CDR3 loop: CASRGPRQGSSYNEQFF. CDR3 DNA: TGTGCCAGCAGGGGACCCCGACAGGGTAGCTCCTACAATGAGCAGTTCTTC.

The CDR3 DNA sequence: TGTGCCAGCAGTTACTCAGGCGACCAGCCCCAGCATTTT. Translated, it gives CASSYSGDQPQHF. This sequence joins TRBV6-6 and TRBJ1-5; no firm D call. Germline assignment: CDR1 MNHNY and CDR2 SVGAGI (reference sequence). The CDR3 sequence is 13 residues long. Trimming cost V 0 bases and J 7 bases, with 7 bases left between them.

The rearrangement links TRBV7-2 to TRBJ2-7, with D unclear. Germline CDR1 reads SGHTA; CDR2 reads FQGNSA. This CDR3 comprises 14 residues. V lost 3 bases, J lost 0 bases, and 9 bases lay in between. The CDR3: CASSFRISSYEQYF. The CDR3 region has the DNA TGTGCCAGCAGCTTCCGGATCAGCTCCTACGAGCAGTACTTC. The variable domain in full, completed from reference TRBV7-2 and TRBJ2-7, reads GAGVSQSPSNKVTEKGKDVELRCDPISGHTALYWYRQSLGQGLEFLIYFQGNSAPDKSGLPSDRFSAERTGGSVSTLTIQRTQQEDSAVYLCASSFRISSYEQYFGPGTRLTVT.

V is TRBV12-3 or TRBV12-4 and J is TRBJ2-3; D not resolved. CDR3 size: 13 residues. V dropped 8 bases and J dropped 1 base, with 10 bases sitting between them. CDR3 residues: CASGLTGTDTQYF. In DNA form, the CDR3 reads TGTGCCAGCGGTCTGACCGGCACAGATACGCAGTATTTT.

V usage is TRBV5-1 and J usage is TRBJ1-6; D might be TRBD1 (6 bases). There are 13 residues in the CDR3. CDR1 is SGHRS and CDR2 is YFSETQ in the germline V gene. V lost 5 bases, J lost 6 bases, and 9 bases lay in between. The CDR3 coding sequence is TGCGCCAGCAGAAGGGGGGCTAATTCACCCCTCCACTTT. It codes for CASRRGANSPLHF.

CDR3 DNA: TGTGCCAGCAGAGGGAGGGGAGCCACAGATACGCAGTATTTT. Translating it yields CASRGRGATDTQYF. This chain uses TRBV7-3 with TRBJ2-3, with 7 bases aligning to TRBD2. CDR3 length: 14 amino acids. The junction had 5 bases not matched to a gene; V was cut back by 6 bases and J by 2 bases. CDR1 and CDR2 (germline): SGHTA, FQGTGA.

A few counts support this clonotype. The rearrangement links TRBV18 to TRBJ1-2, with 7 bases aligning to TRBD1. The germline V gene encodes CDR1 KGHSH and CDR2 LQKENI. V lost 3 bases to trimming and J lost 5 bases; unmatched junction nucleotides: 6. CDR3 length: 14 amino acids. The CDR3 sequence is CASSPDRVGYGYTF. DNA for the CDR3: TGTGCCAGCTCACCTGACAGGGTCGGGTATGGCTACACCTTC.

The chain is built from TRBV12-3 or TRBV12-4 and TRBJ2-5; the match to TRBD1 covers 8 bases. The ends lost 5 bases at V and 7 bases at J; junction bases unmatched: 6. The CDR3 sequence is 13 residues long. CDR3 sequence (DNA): TGTGCCAGCAGTCTTCAGGGGGCTACGACCCAGTACTTC. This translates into CASSLQGATTQYF.

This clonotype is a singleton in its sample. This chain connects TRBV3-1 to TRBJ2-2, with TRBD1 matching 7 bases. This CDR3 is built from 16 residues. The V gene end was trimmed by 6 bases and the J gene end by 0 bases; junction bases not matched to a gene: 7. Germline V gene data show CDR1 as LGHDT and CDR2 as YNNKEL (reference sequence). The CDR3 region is CASRFTGTANTGELFF. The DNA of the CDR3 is TGTGCCAGCAGATTCACCGGGACAGCGAACACCGGGGAGCTGTTTTTT.

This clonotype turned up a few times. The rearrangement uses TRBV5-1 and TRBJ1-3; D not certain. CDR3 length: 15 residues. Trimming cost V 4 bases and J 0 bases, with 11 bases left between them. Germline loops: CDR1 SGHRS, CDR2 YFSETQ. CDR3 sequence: CASSAGGVSGNTIYF. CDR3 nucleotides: TGCGCCAGCAGCGCCGGAGGTGTCTCTGGAAACACCATATATTTT.

The DNA for the CDR3 is TGTGCCAGCAGCGTACAGGGGGCGAACACCGGGGAGCTGTTTTTT. This encodes CASSVQGANTGELFF. This rearrangement joins TRBV9 to TRBJ2-2; 7 nucleotides match TRBD1. The germline V gene encodes CDR1 SGDLS and CDR2 YYNGEE. CDR3 length equals 15 residues. V dropped 1 base and J dropped 0; count of bases not matched to a gene: 0.

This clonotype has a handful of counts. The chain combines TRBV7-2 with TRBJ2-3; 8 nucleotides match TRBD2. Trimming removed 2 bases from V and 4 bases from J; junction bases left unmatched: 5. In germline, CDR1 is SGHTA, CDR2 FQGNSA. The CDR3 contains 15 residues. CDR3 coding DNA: TGTGCCAGCAGCTTAAGTTTAGCGGGGCCAGATACGCAGTATTTT. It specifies CASSLSLAGPDTQYF.

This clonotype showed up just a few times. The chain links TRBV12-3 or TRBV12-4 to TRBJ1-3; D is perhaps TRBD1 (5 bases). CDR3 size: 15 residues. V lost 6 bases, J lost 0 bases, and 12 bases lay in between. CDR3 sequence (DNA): TGTGCCAGCAGACTACAGGTGATCTCTGGAAACACCATATATTTT. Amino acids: CASRLQVISGNTIYF.

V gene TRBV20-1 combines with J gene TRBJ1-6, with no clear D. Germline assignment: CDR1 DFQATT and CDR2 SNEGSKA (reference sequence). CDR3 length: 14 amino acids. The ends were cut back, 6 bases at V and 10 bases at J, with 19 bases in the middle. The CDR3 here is CSARTFGPPSPLHF. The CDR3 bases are TGCAGTGCCAGAACTTTCGGGCCACCCTCACCCCTCCACTTT.

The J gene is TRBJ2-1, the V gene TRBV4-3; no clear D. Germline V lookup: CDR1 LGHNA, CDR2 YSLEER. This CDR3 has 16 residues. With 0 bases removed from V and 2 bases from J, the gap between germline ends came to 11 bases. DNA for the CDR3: TGCGCCAGCAGCCAAGATTTGACTCATACCTACAATGAGCAGTTCTTC. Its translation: CASSQDLTHTYNEQFF.

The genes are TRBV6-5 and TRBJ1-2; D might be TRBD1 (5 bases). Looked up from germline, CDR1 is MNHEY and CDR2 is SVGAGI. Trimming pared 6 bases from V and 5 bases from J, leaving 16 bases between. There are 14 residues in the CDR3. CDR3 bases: TGTGCCAGCAGCCACGGGGGAGGACCATATGGCTACACCTTC. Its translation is CASSHGGGPYGYTF.